The TCR beta chain described here comes from a study of regulatory T cells in long-lasting Graves disease. CDR3 regions were amplified by Arm-PCR using iRepertoire HTBI primers to build TCR beta libraries. TCRdb recomputed calls from the multiplex PCR reads with MiXCR, one row per CDR3 protein. The sample shows about 350,000 distinct CDR3 sequences, 16% of them seen only once. With respect to this clonotype: Its antigen is unidentified.

Study results and limitations: Persistent Graves' patients had lower TCR diversity than newly diagnosed ones.

The trim removed 4 bases at V and 2 bases at J, leaving 4 bases unmatched. Germline V CDR1 and CDR2: GTSNPN, SVGIG (reference sequence). The length of the CDR3 is 14 residues. This sample's time point: newly diagnosed GD, antithyroid drugs for less than 3 months. From RNA extracted from PBMCs, the TCR library was made. These same records also appear under a second study, on T cells in Graves' hyperthyroidism and ophthalmopathy. That paper adds: Most clonotypes expanded in thyroid above 0.001 were likewise present in blood. Ophthalmopathy could be told apart from stable hyperthyroidism with a 13 V-J model. Ophthalmopathy got predicted by the model a median around six months before its onset.

Sequenced here: peripheral blood mononuclear cells (PBMCs), sampled at new diagnosis, from a patient treated with antithyroid drugs. This sequence originates from a man aged 35 to 55 with Graves disease. The genes are TRBV30 and TRBJ1-4; 7 nucleotides align to TRBD1. The CDR3 sequence is CAWNKGATNEKLFF. In nucleotides, the CDR3 is TGTGCCTGGAATAAGGGGGCGACTAATGAAAAACTGTTTTTT.